Here is one T cell receptor beta chain with its context. Germline CDR1 and CDR2: LNHDA and SQIVND (reference sequence). V dropped 0 bases and J dropped 4; count of bases not matched to a gene: 4. This CDR3 region has 15 residues. This entry is derived from a study of cytomegalovirus exposure and HLA in healthy donors. PCR employed 60 Vbeta and 13 Jbeta primers. The protocol was immunoSEQ multiplex PCR, while the TCRdb copy is restricted to in-frame clones and leaves out a portion. The sample consists of 170,000 or so clones, 75% to 85% of them appearing once. The chain has TRBV19 and TRBJ1-2; 8 bases fit TRBD1. Sequencing was done on a sample of PBMCs. The sequence came from a woman aged 25 to 39 in good health and CMV-seropositive. CDR3 in amino acids: CASSIDLDRAYGYTF. The DNA for the CDR3 is TGTGCCAGTAGTATAGACCTGGACAGGGCCTATGGCTACACCTTC.